This T cell receptor (beta chain) was recorded in a study of blood T cell repertoires in COVID-19. Study summary: Some COVID-19 samples were acute and others convalescent; all came from the United States, Italy and Spain. From T cells, B-cell-depleted T cells, or PBMCs came the material, which was cDNA or gDNA.

The CDR3 consists of 16 residues. The V and J ends lost 5 bases and 1 base respectively, with 12 bases between them. Per the germline V gene, CDR1 is KGHSH and CDR2 is LQKENI. This table comes from immunoSEQ multiplex PCR, and its TCRdb copy is limited to in-frame clones, with some not included. The top ten clones hold roughly 5.2% of a sample with some 90,000 clones, roughly 89% of them seen once. This chain uses TRBV18 with TRBJ2-6; TRBD2 might be the D (5 bases). The sample was peripheral blood. The TCR comes from a woman of 80 years or more with active COVID-19. The CDR3 protein is CASSGLGGSGANVLTF. The CDR3, as DNA: TGTGCCAGCTCAGGTCTTGGAGGTTCTGGGGCCAACGTCCTGACTTTC.